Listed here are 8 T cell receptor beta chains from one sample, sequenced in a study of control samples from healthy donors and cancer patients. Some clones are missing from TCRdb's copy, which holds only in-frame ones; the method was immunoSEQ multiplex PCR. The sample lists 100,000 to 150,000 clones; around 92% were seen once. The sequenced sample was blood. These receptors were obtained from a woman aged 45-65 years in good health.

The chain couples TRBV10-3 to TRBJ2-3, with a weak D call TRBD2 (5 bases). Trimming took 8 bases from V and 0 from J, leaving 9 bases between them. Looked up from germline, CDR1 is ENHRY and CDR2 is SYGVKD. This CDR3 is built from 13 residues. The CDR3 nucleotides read TGTGCCATCGGGGAGTCGAGCACAGATACGCAGTATTTT. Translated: CAIGESSTDTQYF.

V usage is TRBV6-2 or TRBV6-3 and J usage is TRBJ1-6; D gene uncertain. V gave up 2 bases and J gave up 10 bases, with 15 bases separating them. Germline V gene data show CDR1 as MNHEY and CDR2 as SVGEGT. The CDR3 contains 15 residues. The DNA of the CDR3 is TGTGCCAGCAGTTACGTCGGCGGCGGAAGGTCACCCCTCCACTTT. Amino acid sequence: CASSYVGGGRSPLHF.

This chain's CDR3 is CAWTPDRGNGYTF. For the CDR3, the DNA is TGTGCCTGGACCCCGGACAGGGGGAATGGCTACACCTTC. The V and J genes are TRBV30 and TRBJ1-2; TRBD1 aligns across 10 bases. The CDR3 sequence is 13 residues long. The V gene's germline CDR1 is GTSNPN and CDR2 SVGIG (reference sequence). With 4 bases clipped from V and 6 bases from J, the junction kept 5 bases outside the gene matches.

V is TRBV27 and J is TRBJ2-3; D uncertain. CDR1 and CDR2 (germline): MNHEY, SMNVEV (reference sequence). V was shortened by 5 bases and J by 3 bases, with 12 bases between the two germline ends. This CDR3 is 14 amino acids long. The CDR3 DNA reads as TGTGCCAGCAGTCTGAAGACAACTACAGATACGCAGTATTTT. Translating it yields CASSLKTTTDTQYF.

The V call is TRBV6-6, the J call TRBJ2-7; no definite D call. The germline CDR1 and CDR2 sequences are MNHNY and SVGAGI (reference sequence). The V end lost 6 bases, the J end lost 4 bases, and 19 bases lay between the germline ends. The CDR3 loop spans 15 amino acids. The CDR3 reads CASRPTKHSGYEQYF. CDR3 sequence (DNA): TGTGCCAGCAGACCCACCAAGCATTCCGGGTACGAGCAGTACTTC.

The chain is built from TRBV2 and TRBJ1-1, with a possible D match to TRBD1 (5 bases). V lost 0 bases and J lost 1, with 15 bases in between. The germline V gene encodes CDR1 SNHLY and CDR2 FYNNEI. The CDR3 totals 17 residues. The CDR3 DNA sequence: TGTGCCAGCAGTGAAGCGCTTCCCGGGACGGCGAACACTGAAGCTTTCTTT. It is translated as CASSEALPGTANTEAFF.

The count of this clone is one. The chain's CDR3 is CASSKEGLGGGYDYTF. CDR3 DNA sequence: TGTGCCAGCAGCAAAGAGGGGTTAGGAGGGGGTTACGACTACACCTTC. The chain combines TRBV21-1 with TRBJ1-2. TRBV21-1 is shown as a pseudogene. The length of the CDR3 is 16 residues.

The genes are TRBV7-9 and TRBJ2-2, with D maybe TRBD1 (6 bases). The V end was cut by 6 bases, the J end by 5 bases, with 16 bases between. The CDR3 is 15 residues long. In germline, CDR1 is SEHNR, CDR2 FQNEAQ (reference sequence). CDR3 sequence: CASSPLTGLTGELFF. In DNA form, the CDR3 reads TGTGCCAGCAGTCCCCTGACAGGTCTAACCGGGGAGCTGTTTTTT.